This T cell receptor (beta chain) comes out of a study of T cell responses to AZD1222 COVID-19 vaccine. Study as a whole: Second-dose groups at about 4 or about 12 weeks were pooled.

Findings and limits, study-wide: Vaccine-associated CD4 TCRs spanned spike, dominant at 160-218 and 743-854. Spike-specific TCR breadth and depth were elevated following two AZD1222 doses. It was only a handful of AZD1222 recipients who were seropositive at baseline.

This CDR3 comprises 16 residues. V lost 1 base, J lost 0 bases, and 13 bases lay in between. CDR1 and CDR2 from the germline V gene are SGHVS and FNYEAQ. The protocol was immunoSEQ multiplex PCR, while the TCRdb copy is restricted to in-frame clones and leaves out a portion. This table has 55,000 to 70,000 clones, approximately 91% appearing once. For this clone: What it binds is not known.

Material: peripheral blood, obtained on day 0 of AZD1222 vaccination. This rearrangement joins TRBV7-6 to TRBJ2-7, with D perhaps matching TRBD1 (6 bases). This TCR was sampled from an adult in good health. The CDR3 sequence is CASSLGSSGDSYEQYF. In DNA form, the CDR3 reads TGTGCCAGCAGCTTAGGATCGTCAGGGGACTCCTACGAGCAGTACTTC.